This is a list of T cell receptor beta chains from one sample in a study of blood T cell repertoires in COVID-19. Assay: immunoSEQ multiplex PCR; the TCRdb copy retains only in-frame clones and omits some. The repertoire consists of 150,000 or so clones, with around 82% occurring once and the leading ten covering roughly 0.6%. Material: peripheral blood. The receptors here all came from a man between 60 and 75 years old with COVID-19, enrolled during active disease. Both conserved end residues are part of each CDR3. A D gene is named only where the DNA matches it firmly. Only part of the rows carry a size: once, few, many, or a class if the clone is expanded.

>.|.|TRBV24-1|16|TRBJ2-7
CATSDLSDPSSYEQYF
TGTGCCACCAGTGATCTTTCAGATCCCTCATCCTACGAGCAGTACTTC
>.|.|TRBV6-5|16|TRBJ1-1
CASSYSIGEGNTEAFF
TGTGCCAGCAGTTACTCTATTGGGGAGGGGAACACTGAAGCTTTCTTT
>.|TRBD1|TRBV19|13|TRBJ1-2
CASSTMDRFGYTF
TGTGCCAGTAGTACGATGGACAGGTTTGGCTACACCTTC
>.|.|TRBV7-9|14|TRBJ1-2
CASSPPGRGRSYTF
TGTGCCAGCAGCCCCCCCGGTCGAGGGCGGAGCTACACCTTC
>.|.|TRBV30|16|TRBJ1-3
CAWSPIGRGRGNTIYF
TGTGCCTGGAGTCCCATTGGGCGGGGGCGAGGAAACACCATATATTTT
>.|TRBD1|TRBV29-1|11|TRBJ2-1
CSAGTDNEQFF
TGCAGTGCCGGGACAGATAATGAGCAGTTCTTC
>few|TRBD1|TRBV7-2|14|TRBJ1-1
CASSQDRFTPEAFF
TGTGCCAGCAGTCAGGACAGGTTTACCCCTGAAGCTTTCTTT
>.|TRBD1|TRBV6-5|15|TRBJ1-1
CASSYSRTGVSEAFF
TGTGCCAGCAGTTACTCAAGGACAGGGGTTTCTGAAGCTTTCTTT
>.|TRBD1|TRBV28|13|TRBJ2-1
CASSPPTGNEQFF
TGTGCCAGCAGTCCTCCGACAGGGAATGAGCAGTTCTTC
>once|TRBD2|TRBV24-1|17|TRBJ2-1
CATSDLPSGRTYNEQFF
TGTGCCACCAGTGATTTACCTAGCGGGAGAACTTACAATGAGCAGTTCTTC
>.|.|TRBV19|16|TRBJ2-3
CASMRLAGPAGDTQYF
TGTGCCAGTATGAGACTGGCGGGACCGGCCGGGGATACGCAGTATTTT
>.|TRBD2|TRBV28|17|TRBJ2-7
CASSFFLGGLGFYEQYF
TGTGCCAGCAGTTTTTTCTTGGGGGGACTAGGATTCTACGAGCAGTACTTC
>.|TRBD2|TRBV7-8|16|TRBJ2-7
CASSQRDHPSGGEQYF
TGTGCCAGCAGCCAGCGGGACCACCCGTCGGGGGGCGAGCAGTACTTC
>.|.|TRBV21-1|18|TRBJ1-6
CASSKAIVGQGGNSPLHF
TGTGCCAGCAGCAAAGCTATAGTCGGACAGGGAGGGAATTCACCCCTCCACTTT
>.|.|TRBV5-4|12|TRBJ2-7
CASSLRQREQYF
TGTGCCAGCAGCCTCCGCCAGCGCGAGCAGTACTTC
>.|.|TRBV28|11|TRBJ1-1
CAVEGNTEAFF
TGTGCCGTAGAGGGGAACACTGAAGCTTTCTTT
>once|.|TRBV5-5|14|TRBJ1-2
CASSSGSTIHGYTF
TGTGCCAGCAGCTCAGGGTCTACTATTCACGGCTACACCTTC
>.|TRBD1|TRBV19|16|TRBJ1-5
CASSNLPGQGTQPQHF
TGTGCCAGTAGTAACCTCCCGGGACAGGGGACTCAGCCCCAGCATTTT
>.|.|TRBV30|14|TRBJ1-5
CAWSVLGSNQPQHF
TGTGCCTGGAGTGTACTCGGTAGCAATCAGCCCCAGCATTTT
>.|.|TRBV18|13|TRBJ2-7
CASSPGGTYEQYF
TGTGCCAGCTCCCCCGGAGGTACCTACGAGCAGTACTTC
>once|.|TRBV19|17|TRBJ1-5
CASSSPLYRDSNQPQHF
TGTGCCAGTAGTAGCCCGCTGTACAGGGACAGCAATCAGCCCCAGCATTTT
>once|TRBD1|TRBV4-2|16|TRBJ1-5
CASSQVKTGGNQPQHF
TGTGCCAGCAGCCAAGTTAAGACAGGGGGCAATCAGCCCCAGCATTTT
>.|.|TRBV28|13|TRBJ1-1
CASSFQGSTEAFF
TGTGCCAGCAGTTTCCAGGGATCCACTGAAGCTTTCTTT
>.|TRBD2|TRBV5-1|15|TRBJ2-3
CASSFPSGDTDTQYF
TGCGCCAGCAGCTTCCCTAGCGGAGACACAGATACGCAGTATTTT
>.|TRBD1|TRBV6-1|18|TRBJ2-1
CASSEAGTGVIPYNEQFF
TGTGCCAGCAGTGAAGCCGGGACAGGGGTTATTCCCTACAATGAGCAGTTCTTC
>once|.|TRBV5-1|15|TRBJ1-4
CASSLVPATNEKLFF
TGCGCCAGCAGCTTGGTCCCTGCAACTAATGAAAAACTGTTTTTT
>few|TRBD1|TRBV25-1|15|TRBJ1-5
CASSGGQGLGQPQHF
TGTGCCAGCAGTGGCGGACAGGGGCTCGGTCAGCCCCAGCATTTT
>.|TRBD2|TRBV7-6|17|TRBJ2-1
CASTFSGGMSSYNEQFF
TGTGCCAGCACCTTCTCGGGGGGGATGAGCTCCTACAATGAGCAGTTCTTC
>.|TRBD2|TRBV9|15|TRBJ2-1
CASSGLGGGFNEQFF
TGTGCCAGCAGCGGTTTGGGCGGGGGGTTCAATGAGCAGTTCTTC
>.|TRBD2|TRBV6-2/TRBV6-3|15|TRBJ2-7
CASSKTSGRAAEQYF
TGTGCCAGCAGTAAAACTAGCGGGAGAGCCGCCGAGCAGTACTTC
>.|.|TRBV18|14|TRBJ1-4
CASSLGGLDEKLFF
TGTGCCAGCTCACTAGGGGGTCTGGATGAAAAACTGTTTTTT
>few|.|TRBV3-1/TRBV3-2|16|TRBJ2-1
CASSQDTSGLYNEQFF
TGTGCCAGCAGCCAAGATACGAGCGGGTTGTACAATGAGCAGTTCTTC
>.|.|TRBV2|13|TRBJ2-7
CASRGVQTYEQYF
TGTGCCAGCAGAGGGGTACAGACCTACGAGCAGTACTTC
>once|TRBD1|TRBV30|15|TRBJ1-5
CAWSAPGQVRQPQHF
TGTGCCTGGAGTGCCCCCGGACAGGTGAGACAGCCCCAGCATTTT
>.|TRBD2|TRBV30|14|TRBJ2-1
CAWQPTSGSNEQFF
TGTGCCTGGCAACCGACTAGCGGGAGCAATGAGCAGTTCTTC
>.|TRBD1|TRBV28|16|TRBJ1-5
CASSFPRGTGNQPQHF
TGTGCCAGCAGTTTTCCTCGCGGGACAGGGAATCAGCCCCAGCATTTT